What follows are 20 T cell receptor beta chains derived from one specimen sequenced in a study of T cell repertoires in cytomegalovirus infection. TCRdb called the reads again in MiXCR, with one record for every CDR3 protein. The table records around 450,000 distinct CDR3 sequences, roughly 10% of them present only once. Sequencing was performed on PBMCs. The receptors here all came from a human donor in good health (CMV status not recorded). Some clones in this sample may be carry-over from other donors' samples.

There are many counts of this clonotype. V and J are TRBV2 and TRBJ2-3, with D uncertain. CDR3 size: 14 residues. Trimming pared 7 bases from V and 4 bases from J, leaving 15 bases between. CDR1 SNHLY and CDR2 FYNNEI come from the germline V gene. The CDR3 nucleotides read TGTGCCAGCACAGAGTGGTTAGGTCCAGATACGCAGTATTTT. As protein: CASTEWLGPDTQYF.

This clonotype was counted many times. The chain combines TRBV19 with TRBJ2-5, with D hard to call. The CDR3 has 13 residues. Per germline, CDR1 LNHDA and CDR2 SQIVND (reference sequence). With 1 base removed from V and 2 bases from J, the gap between germline ends came to 5 bases. CDR3 protein: CASSIARQETQYF. The CDR3 nucleotides are TGTGCCAGTAGTATAGCTAGGCAAGAGACCCAGTACTTC.

The gene calls are TRBV20-1 and TRBJ1-1; a weak D match, TRBD1 (6 bases). Trimming left V 6 bases short and J 5 bases short, with 13 bases between. Germline CDR1 is DFQATT and CDR2 is SNEGSKA (reference sequence). The CDR3 has 12 residues. The CDR3 region is CSAGGGGTEAFF. The CDR3 DNA is TGCAGTGCAGGGGGGGGTGGGACTGAAGCTTTCTTT.

In this sample, this clonotype turned up many times. The V call is TRBV7-3, the J call TRBJ2-5; 7 bases are a match to TRBD1. Germline assignment: CDR1 SGHTA and CDR2 FQGTGA. The V gene end was trimmed by 5 bases and the J gene end by 5 bases; junction bases not matched to a gene: 11. The CDR3 runs 15 residues. This CDR3 is CASSPWTGPGETQYF. The CDR3 DNA is TGTGCCAGCAGCCCCTGGACAGGACCGGGCGAGACCCAGTACTTC.

This clonotype was seen at least ten times. This chain uses TRBV6-1 with TRBJ1-1, with D unresolved. This CDR3 is 14 amino acids long. The germline gives CDR1 MNHNS, CDR2 SASEGT. V was trimmed by 6 bases and J by 4 bases, leaving 15 bases between them. CDR3 sequence: CASRIDGLGTEAFF. Written as DNA, the CDR3 is TGTGCCAGCAGGATAGACGGTTTAGGCACTGAAGCTTTCTTT.

The table lists this clonotype with many counts. The chain combines TRBV12-3 or TRBV12-4 with TRBJ2-2; D not certain. The CDR3 covers 15 residues. V was shortened by 7 bases and J by 9 bases, with 21 bases between the two germline ends. As DNA, the CDR3 is TGTGCCAGCACCCTCGTATTGGGAAACTCGAGGGAGCTGTTTTTT. Protein product: CASTLVLGNSRELFF.

This clonotype was observed at least ten times. This chain joins TRBV9 and TRBJ2-5; perhaps D is TRBD1 or TRBD2 (6 bases each). Trimming shortened V by 0 bases and J by 5 bases, and 14 bases separated the two germline ends. There are 15 residues in the CDR3. Germline CDR1 is SGDLS and CDR2 is YYNGEE. The CDR3 spells CASSVGARGGETQYF. CDR3 DNA sequence: TGTGCCAGCAGCGTAGGGGCCAGAGGGGGGGAGACCCAGTACTTC.

This clonotype was seen at least ten times. This chain links TRBV2 with TRBJ2-6, with a possible D match to TRBD2 (6 bases). The CDR3 runs to 19 residues. Germline values: CDR1 SNHLY, CDR2 FYNNEI. Trimming removed 6 bases at V and 0 bases at J, with 21 bases between. DNA of the CDR3: TGTGCCAGCAGGGCCAGCGGAGGGGAATCGTTCTCTGGGGCCAACGTCCTGACTTTC. Amino acid sequence: CASRASGGESFSGANVLTF.

This clonotype was seen more than once but under ten times. The chain has TRBV12-3 or TRBV12-4 and TRBJ2-7, with a possible D match to TRBD1 (6 bases). The CDR3 is 14 residues long. V was clipped by 6 bases and J by 5 bases, with 17 bases between them. CDR3 residues: CASSLNTGPDEQYF. The CDR3 DNA follows: TGTGCCAGCAGCTTAAACACAGGGCCTGACGAGCAGTACTTC.

This clonotype was seen repeatedly, ten times or more. The chain links TRBV6-5 to TRBJ1-2; D is undetermined. The V and J ends lost 2 bases and 7 bases respectively, with 11 bases between them. There are 13 residues in the CDR3. Germline CDR1 and CDR2: MNHEY and SVGAGI. CDR3: CASSYPGKTGYTF. The CDR3 DNA reads as TGTGCCAGCAGTTACCCGGGGAAGACTGGCTACACCTTC.

This clonotype was recorded at least ten times. This sequence joins TRBV24-1 and TRBJ1-2; TRBD1 aligns across 11 bases. The length of the CDR3 is 15 residues. Per germline, CDR1 KGHDR and CDR2 SFDVKD. After removal of 5 bases from V and 6 bases from J, the junction contained 7 bases not matched to a gene. In nucleotides, the CDR3 is TGTGCCACCAGTGGCTCGGGACAGGGGGAAGATGGCTACACCTTC. Translating it yields CATSGSGQGEDGYTF.

Worth noting for this clonotype: A read error is possible here, since a much larger clone lies one base away. This rearrangement joins TRBV18 to TRBJ2-7, with 12 bases aligning to TRBD2. V was clipped by 2 bases and J by 3 bases; unmatched bases: 8. CDR1 is KGHSH and CDR2 is LQKENI in the germline V gene. The CDR3 sequence is 17 residues long. CDR3 in DNA: TGTGCCAGCTCACCATCGCTAGCGGGAGGGGTCCACTACGAGCAGTACTTC. Protein sequence: CASSPSLAGGVHYEQYF.

Many counts were recorded for this clonotype. This chain joins TRBV29-1 and TRBJ2-5; perhaps TRBD1 as D (6 bases). CDR3 size: 11 residues. Germline V lookup: CDR1 SQVTM, CDR2 ANQGSEA. Trimming removed 5 bases from V and 4 bases from J, with 8 bases in between. As DNA, the CDR3 is TGCAGCGTTAGGGGGAGAGAGACCCAGTACTTC. It encodes CSVRGRETQYF. Drawing the rest from reference TRBV29-1 and TRBJ2-5, the complete variable domain is SAVISQKPSRDICQRGTSLTIQCQVDSQVTMMFWYRQQPGQSLTLIATANQGSEATYESGFVIDKFPISRPNLTFSTLTVSNMSPEDSSIYLCSVRGRETQYFGPGTRLLVL.

This clonotype was seen many times. A much larger clone lies one base from this, so it may be a read error. This sequence joins TRBV7-9 and TRBJ1-2, with D possibly TRBD1 on 5 matching bases. This CDR3 is built from 13 residues. Germline CDR1 reads SEHNR; CDR2 reads FQNEAQ (reference sequence). V lost 1 base to trimming and J lost 6 bases, with 9 bases between them. The CDR3 here is CASSLVGDHGYTF. Written as DNA, the CDR3 is TGTGCCAGCAGCTTAGTAGGGGACCATGGCTACACCTTC.

This clonotype was observed at least ten times. CDR3 protein: CSASPGGSGRKNEQFF. As DNA, the CDR3 is TGCAGTGCCTCCCCGGGTGGTAGCGGGAGGAAGAATGAGCAGTTCTTC. This chain links TRBV20-1 with TRBJ2-1, with 10 bases aligning to TRBD2. Trimming took 6 bases from V and 7 from J; bases not matched to a gene: 15. The CDR3 runs to 16 residues. From germline, CDR1 is DFQATT and CDR2 SNEGSKA (reference sequence).

This clonotype has a count of ten or more. The chain links TRBV7-9 to TRBJ2-3, with TRBD2 matching over 10 bases. V was clipped by 2 bases and J by 6 bases; unmatched bases: 5. Per the germline V gene, CDR1 is SEHNR and CDR2 is FQNEAQ (reference sequence). This CDR3 is built from 15 residues. This CDR3 reads CASSLRPSGSDTQYF. Written as DNA, the CDR3 is TGTGCCAGCAGCTTACGGCCTAGCGGGAGTGATACGCAGTATTTT.

This clonotype was picked up many times. This chain links TRBV7-3 with TRBJ2-1; the D gene is possibly TRBD2 (5 bases). There are 15 residues in the CDR3. The V gene's germline CDR1 is SGHTA and CDR2 FQGTGA. Trimming left V 0 bases short and J 0 bases short, with 6 bases between. The CDR3 DNA sequence: TGTGCCAGCAGCTTAACGGGAGACTCCTACAATGAGCAGTTCTTC. Translating gives CASSLTGDSYNEQFF. Based on the CDR3 plus reference TRBV7-3 and TRBJ2-1, the full variable domain is GAGVSQTPSNKVTEKGKYVELRCDPISGHTALYWYRQSLGQGPEFLIYFQGTGAADDSGLPNDRFFAVRPEGSVSTLKIQRTERGDSAVYLCASSLTGDSYNEQFFGPGTRLTVL.

Worth noting for this clonotype: One base away lies a much larger clone, so this may be a sequencing read error. This chain links TRBV12-3 or TRBV12-4 with TRBJ1-2, with D maybe TRBD1 (5 bases). The V gene lost 3 bases and the J gene lost 3 bases, with 20 bases spanning the gap. This CDR3 region has 17 residues. The CDR3 loop reads CASSFPDKGREYYGYTF. CDR3 in DNA: TGTGCCAGCAGTTTCCCGGACAAGGGGCGAGAGTACTATGGCTACACCTTC.

There are many counts of this clonotype. This chain connects TRBV7-2 to TRBJ2-3; D ambiguous. The germline gives CDR1 SGHTA, CDR2 FQGNSA. The CDR3 contains 13 residues. Trimming left V 4 bases short and J 6 bases short, with 11 bases between. DNA for the CDR3: TGTGCCAGCAGCTCTGGTTCGGTGGATACGCAGTATTTT. This codes for CASSSGSVDTQYF.

This sequence joins TRBV29-1 and TRBJ2-7; TRBD2 matches at 7 bases. This CDR3 has 16 amino acids. Trimming cost V 1 base and J 2 bases; bases outside gene matches: 11. The V gene's germline CDR1 is SQVTM and CDR2 ANQGSEA. CDR3 sequence (DNA): TGCAGCGTTGAAGGGGTAGCGGGTGGACTGACCTACGAGCAGTACTTC. Translating it yields CSVEGVAGGLTYEQYF.